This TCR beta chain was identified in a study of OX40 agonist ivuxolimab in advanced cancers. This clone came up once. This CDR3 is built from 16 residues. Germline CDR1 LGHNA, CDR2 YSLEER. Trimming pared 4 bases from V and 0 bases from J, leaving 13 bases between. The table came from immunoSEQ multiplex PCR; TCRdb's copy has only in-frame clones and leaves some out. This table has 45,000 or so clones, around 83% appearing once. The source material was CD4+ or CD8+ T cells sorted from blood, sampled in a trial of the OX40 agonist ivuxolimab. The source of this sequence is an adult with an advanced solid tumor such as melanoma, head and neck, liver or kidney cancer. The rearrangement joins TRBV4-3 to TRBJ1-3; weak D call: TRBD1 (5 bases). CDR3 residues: CASSPTRALSGNTIYF. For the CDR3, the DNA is TGCGCCAGCAGCCCGACCAGGGCCCTCTCTGGAAACACCATATATTTT.